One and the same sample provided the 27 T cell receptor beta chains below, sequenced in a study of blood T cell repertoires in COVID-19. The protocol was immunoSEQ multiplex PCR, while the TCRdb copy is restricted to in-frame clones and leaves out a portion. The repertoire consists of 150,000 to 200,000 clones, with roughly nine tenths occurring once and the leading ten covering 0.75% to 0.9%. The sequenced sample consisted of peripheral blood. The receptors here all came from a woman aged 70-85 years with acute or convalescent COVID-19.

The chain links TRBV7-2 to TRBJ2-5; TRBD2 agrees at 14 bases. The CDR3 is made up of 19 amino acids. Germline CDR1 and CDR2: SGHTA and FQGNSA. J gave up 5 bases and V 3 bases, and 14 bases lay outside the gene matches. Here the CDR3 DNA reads TGTGCCAGCAGCTTCAGGCCAGTGACTAGCGGGAGGGGCTCGGAGACCCAGTACTTC. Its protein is CASSFRPVTSGRGSETQYF.

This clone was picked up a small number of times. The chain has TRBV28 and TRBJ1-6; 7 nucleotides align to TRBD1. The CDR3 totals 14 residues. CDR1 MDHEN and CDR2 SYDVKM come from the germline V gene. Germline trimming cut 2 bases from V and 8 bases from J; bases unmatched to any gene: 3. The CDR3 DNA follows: TGTGCCAGCAGTTTAAGGGGGCGCGATTCACCCCTCCACTTT. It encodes CASSLRGRDSPLHF.

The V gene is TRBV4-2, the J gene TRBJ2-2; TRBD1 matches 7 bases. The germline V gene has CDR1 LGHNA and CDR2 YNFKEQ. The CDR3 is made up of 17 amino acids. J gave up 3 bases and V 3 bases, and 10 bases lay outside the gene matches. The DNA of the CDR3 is TGTGCCAGCAGCCAGGCTACCGGGACAGAGGACACCGGGGAGCTGTTTTTT. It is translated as CASSQATGTEDTGELFF.

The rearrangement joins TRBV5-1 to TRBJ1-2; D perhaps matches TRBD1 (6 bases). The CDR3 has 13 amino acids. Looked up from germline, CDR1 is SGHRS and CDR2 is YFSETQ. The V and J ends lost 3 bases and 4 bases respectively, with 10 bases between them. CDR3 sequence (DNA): TGCGCCAGCAGCTCGACAGGAATCTATGGCTACACCTTC. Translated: CASSSTGIYGYTF.

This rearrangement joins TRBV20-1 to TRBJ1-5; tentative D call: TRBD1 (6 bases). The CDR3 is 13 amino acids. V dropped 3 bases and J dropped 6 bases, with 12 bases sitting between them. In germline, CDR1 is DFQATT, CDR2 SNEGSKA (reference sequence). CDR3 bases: TGCAGTGCTAGTTCACAGGGAGTTCAGCCCCAGCATTTT. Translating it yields CSASSQGVQPQHF.

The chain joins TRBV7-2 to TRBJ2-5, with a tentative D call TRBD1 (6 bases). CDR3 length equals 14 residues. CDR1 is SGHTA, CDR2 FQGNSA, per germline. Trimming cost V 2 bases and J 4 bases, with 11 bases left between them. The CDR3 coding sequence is TGTGCCAGCAGCTTAAACTGGGGGCGAGAGACCCAGTACTTC. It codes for CASSLNWGRETQYF.

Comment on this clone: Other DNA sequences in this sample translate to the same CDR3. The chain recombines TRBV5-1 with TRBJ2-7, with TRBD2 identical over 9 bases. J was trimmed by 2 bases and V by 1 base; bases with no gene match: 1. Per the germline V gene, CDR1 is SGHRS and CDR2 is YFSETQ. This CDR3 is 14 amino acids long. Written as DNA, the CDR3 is TGCGCCAGCAGCTTGACTAGCGGGCCCTACGAGCAGTACTTC. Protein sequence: CASSLTSGPYEQYF. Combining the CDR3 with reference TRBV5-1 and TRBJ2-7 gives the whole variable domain KAGVTQTPRYLIKTRGQQVTLSCSPISGHRSVSWYQQTPGQGLQFLFEYFSETQRNKGNFPGRFSGRQFSNSRSEMNVSTLELGDSALYLCASSLTSGPYEQYFGPGTRLTVT.

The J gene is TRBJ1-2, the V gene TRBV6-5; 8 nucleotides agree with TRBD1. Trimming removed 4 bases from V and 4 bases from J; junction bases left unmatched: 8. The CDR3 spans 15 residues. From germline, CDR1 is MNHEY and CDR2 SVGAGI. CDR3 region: CASSSPSTGAYGYTF. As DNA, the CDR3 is TGTGCCAGCAGTTCTCCCTCGACAGGGGCCTATGGCTACACCTTC.

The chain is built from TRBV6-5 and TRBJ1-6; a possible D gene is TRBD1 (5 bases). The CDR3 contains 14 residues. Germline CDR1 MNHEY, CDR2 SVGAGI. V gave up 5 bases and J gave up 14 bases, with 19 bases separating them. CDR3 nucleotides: TGTGCCAGCAGTCATAGGGATGAAGGGGTGTCCCTCCACTTT. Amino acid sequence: CASSHRDEGVSLHF.

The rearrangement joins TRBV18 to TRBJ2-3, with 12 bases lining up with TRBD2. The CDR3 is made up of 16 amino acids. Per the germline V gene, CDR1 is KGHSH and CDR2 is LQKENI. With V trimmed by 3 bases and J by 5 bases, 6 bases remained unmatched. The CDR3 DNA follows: TGTGCCAGCTCACCTAGACTAGCGGGAGCCAAAGATACGCAGTATTTT. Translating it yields CASSPRLAGAKDTQYF. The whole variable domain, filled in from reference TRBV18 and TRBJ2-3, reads NAGVMQNPRHLVRRRGQEARLRCSPMKGHSHVYWYRQLPEEGLKFMVYLQKENIIDESGMPKERFSAEFPKEGPSILRIQQVVRGDSAAYFCASSPRLAGAKDTQYFGPGTRLTVL.

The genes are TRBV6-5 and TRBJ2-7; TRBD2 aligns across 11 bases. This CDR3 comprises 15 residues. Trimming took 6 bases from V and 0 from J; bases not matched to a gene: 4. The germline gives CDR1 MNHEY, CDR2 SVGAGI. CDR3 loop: CASRQTSGISYEQYF. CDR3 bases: TGTGCCAGCAGGCAGACTAGCGGGATCTCCTACGAGCAGTACTTC.

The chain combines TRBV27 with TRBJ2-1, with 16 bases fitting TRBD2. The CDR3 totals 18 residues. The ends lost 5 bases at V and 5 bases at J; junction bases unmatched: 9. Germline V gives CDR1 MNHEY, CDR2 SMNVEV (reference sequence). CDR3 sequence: CASSPPTGLAGGDNEQFF. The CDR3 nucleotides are TGTGCCAGCAGTCCACCTACGGGACTAGCGGGAGGGGACAATGAGCAGTTCTTC.

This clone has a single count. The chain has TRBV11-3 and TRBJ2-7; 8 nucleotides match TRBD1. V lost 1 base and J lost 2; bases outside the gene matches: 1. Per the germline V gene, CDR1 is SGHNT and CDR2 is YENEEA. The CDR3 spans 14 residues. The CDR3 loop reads CASSLGTGPYEQYF. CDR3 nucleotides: TGTGCCAGCAGCTTAGGGACAGGGCCCTACGAGCAGTACTTC.

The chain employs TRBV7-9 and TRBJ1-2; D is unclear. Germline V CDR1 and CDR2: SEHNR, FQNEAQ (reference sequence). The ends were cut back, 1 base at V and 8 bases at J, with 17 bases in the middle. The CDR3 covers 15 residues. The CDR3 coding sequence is TGTGCCAGCAGCTTAGGAGGACTCACGCCCCTAGGCTACACCTTC. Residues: CASSLGGLTPLGYTF.

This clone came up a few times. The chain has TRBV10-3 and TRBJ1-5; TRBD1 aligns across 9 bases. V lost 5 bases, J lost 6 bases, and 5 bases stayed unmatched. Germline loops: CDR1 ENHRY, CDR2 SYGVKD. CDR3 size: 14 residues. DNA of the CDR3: TGTGCCATCAGTCGGACAGGGGAGGGTCAGCCCCAGCATTTT. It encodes CAISRTGEGQPQHF.

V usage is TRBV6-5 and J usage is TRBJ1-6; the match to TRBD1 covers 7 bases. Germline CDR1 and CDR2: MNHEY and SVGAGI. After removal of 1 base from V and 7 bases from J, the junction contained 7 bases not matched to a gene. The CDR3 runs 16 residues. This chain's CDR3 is CASSYFAGTVNSPLHF. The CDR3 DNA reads TGTGCCAGCAGTTACTTCGCCGGGACAGTGAATTCACCCCTCCACTTT.

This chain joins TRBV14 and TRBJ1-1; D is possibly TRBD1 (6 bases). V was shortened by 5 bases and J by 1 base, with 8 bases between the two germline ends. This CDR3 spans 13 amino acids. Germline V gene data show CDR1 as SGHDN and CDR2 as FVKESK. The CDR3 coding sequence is TGTGCCAGCAGCAAGGACAGGAACACTGAAGCTTTCTTT. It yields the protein CASSKDRNTEAFF.

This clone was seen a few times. The CDR3 loop is CSVAIGQGYYGYTF. The CDR3 DNA sequence: TGCAGCGTTGCCATCGGACAGGGGTACTATGGCTACACCTTC. The V gene is TRBV29-1, the J gene TRBJ1-2, with TRBD1 identical over 9 bases. The ends lost 4 bases at V and 3 bases at J; junction bases unmatched: 6. The CDR3 runs to 14 residues. The germline V gene has CDR1 SQVTM and CDR2 ANQGSEA.

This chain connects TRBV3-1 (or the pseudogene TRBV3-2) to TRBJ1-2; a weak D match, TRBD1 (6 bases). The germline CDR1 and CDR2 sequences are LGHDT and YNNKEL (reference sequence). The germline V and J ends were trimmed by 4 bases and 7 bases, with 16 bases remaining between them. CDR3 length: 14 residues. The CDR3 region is CASSPAGALSGYTF. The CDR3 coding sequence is TGTGCCAGCAGCCCCGCGGGGGCTTTATCTGGCTACACCTTC.

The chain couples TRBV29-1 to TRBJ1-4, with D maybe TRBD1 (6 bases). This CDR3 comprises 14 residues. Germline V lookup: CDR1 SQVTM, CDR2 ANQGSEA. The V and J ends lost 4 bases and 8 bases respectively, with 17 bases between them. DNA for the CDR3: TGCAGCGTTGGTCCCACCCAGGGGATGGAAAAACTGTTTTTT. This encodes CSVGPTQGMEKLFF.

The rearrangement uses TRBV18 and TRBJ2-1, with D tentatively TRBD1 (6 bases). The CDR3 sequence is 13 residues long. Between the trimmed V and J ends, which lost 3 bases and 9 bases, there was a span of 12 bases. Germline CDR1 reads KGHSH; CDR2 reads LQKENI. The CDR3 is CASSPQGYGEQFF. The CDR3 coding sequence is TGTGCCAGCTCACCCCAGGGGTACGGTGAGCAGTTCTTC.

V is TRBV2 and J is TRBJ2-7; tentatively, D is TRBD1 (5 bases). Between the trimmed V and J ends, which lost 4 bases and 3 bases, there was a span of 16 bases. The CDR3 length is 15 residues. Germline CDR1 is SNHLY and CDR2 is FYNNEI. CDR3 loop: CASSGGGVSFYEQYF. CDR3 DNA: TGTGCCAGCAGTGGGGGCGGAGTGTCTTTCTACGAGCAGTACTTC.

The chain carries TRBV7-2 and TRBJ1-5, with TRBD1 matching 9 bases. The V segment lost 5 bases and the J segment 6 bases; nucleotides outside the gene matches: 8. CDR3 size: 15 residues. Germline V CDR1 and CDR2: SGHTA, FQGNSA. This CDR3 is CASSGVTGGSQPQHF. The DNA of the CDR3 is TGTGCCAGCAGCGGGGTTACAGGGGGCAGTCAGCCCCAGCATTTT.

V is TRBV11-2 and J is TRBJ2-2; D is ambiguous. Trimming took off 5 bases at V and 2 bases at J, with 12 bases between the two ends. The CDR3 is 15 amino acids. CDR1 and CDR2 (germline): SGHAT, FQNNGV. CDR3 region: CASSPAHINTGELFF. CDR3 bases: TGTGCCAGCAGCCCCGCCCACATAAACACCGGGGAGCTGTTTTTT.

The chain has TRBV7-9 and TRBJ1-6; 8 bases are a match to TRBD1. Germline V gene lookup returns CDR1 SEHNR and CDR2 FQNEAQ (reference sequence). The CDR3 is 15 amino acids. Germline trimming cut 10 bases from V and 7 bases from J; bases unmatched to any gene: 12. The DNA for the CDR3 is TGTGCCATCCCGCCCTCAGGGGGCGTGAATTCACCCCTCCACTTT. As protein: CAIPPSGGVNSPLHF.

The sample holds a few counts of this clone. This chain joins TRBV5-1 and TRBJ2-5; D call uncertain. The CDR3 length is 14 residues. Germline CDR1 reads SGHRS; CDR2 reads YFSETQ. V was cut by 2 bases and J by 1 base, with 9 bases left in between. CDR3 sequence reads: CASSFSTTQETQYF. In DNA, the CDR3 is TGCGCCAGCAGCTTTAGTACCACCCAAGAGACCCAGTACTTC.

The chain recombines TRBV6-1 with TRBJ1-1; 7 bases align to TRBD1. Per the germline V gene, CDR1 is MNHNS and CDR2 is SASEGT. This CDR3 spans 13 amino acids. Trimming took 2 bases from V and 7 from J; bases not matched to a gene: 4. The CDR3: CASSENRGLEAFF. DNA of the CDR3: TGTGCCAGCAGTGAAAACAGGGGCCTTGAAGCTTTCTTT.